This TCR beta chain was documented in a study of shared clonotypes between healthy human individuals. CDR1 is SGDLS and CDR2 is YYNGEE in the germline V gene. The CDR3 contains 11 residues. The trim removed 4 bases at V and 11 bases at J, leaving 4 bases unmatched. Assay: immunoSEQ multiplex PCR; the TCRdb copy retains only in-frame clones and omits some. This sample has about 1.1 million clones, with around three quarters found just once. Into CD45RA+ naive and CD45RA-negative memory subsets, the CD4+ cells were split. V usage is TRBV9 and J usage is TRBJ2-5; 8 bases are a match to TRBD2. Sequencing used memory CD4+ T cells from PBMCs. Subset described: CD45RA-negative fraction. The sequence was obtained from a young man in good health. Some clones in this sample may be carry-over from other donors' samples. CDR3 bases: TGTGCCAGCAGCCCCGGGGGGGAGCAGTACTTC. Translated, it gives CASSPGGEQYF.